This T cell receptor beta chain was sequenced in a study of blood T cell repertoires in COVID-19. Across the study: Sites across the United States, Italy and Spain contributed samples from acute and convalescent COVID-19. Nucleic acid was either cDNA or gDNA, and it came from T cells, B-cell-depleted T cells, or PBMCs.

Original processing notes: Estimation of nucleated cell counts was performed using reference gene primer amplification. Produced via immunoSEQ multiplex PCR; TCRdb's table is partial and in-frame only. For V, J and clone size, that table is used; D and trimming come from the DNA. The data show tens of thousands of clones, with roughly 90% seen just once and approximately 14% held by the top ten. Sequenced: peripheral blood. The sequence derives from a human donor with active COVID-19. The donor label of this sample is uncertain.

The CDR3 is CASSPRGASPLHF. The DNA of the CDR3 is TGTGCCAGCAGCCCCCGGGGGGCCTCACCCCTCCACTTT. The chain combines TRBV6-5 with TRBJ1-6; possibly TRBD1 for D (6 bases). Germline V CDR1 and CDR2: MNHEY, SVGAGI. This CDR3 region has 13 residues. Trimming shortened V by 6 bases and J by 10 bases, and 13 bases separated the two germline ends.